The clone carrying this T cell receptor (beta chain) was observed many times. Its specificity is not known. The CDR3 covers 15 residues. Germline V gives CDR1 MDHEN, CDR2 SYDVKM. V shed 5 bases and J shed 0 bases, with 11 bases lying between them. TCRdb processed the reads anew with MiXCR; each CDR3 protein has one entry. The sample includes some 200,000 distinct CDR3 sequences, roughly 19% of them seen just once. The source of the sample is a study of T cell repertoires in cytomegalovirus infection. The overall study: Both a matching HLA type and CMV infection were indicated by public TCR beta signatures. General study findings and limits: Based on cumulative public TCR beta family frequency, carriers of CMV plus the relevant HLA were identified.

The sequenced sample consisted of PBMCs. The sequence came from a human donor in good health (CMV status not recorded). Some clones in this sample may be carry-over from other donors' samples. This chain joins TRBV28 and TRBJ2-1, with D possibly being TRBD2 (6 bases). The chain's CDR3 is CASSHRESSYNEQFF. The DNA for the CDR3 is TGTGCCAGCAGTCATCGGGAGAGCTCCTACAATGAGCAGTTCTTC. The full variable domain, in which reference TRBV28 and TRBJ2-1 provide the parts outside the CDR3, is DVKVTQSSRYLVKRTGEKVFLECVQDMDHENMFWYRQDPGLGLRLIYFSYDVKMKEKGDIPEGYSVSREKKERFSLILESASTNQTSMYLCASSHRESSYNEQFFGPGTRLTVL.